These T cell receptor beta chains were read from a single sample in a study of blood T cell repertoires in COVID-19. Produced via immunoSEQ multiplex PCR; TCRdb's table is partial and in-frame only. The data contain some 200,000 clones, 87% of them singletons. Material: peripheral blood. The receptors were gathered from a man in his fifties or sixties with active or convalescent COVID-19. Both conserved end residues are part of each CDR3. The order of the fields is CDR3 protein, CDR3 DNA, clone size, J gene, V gene, D gene. A D gene is named only where the DNA matches it firmly. Clone size is given for some rows only: seen once, a few or many times, or a class if the clone is expanded.

CAISDGTTTNEKLFF TGTGCCATCAGCGACGGGACAACAACTAATGAAAAACTGTTTTTT . TRBJ1-4 TRBV10-3 .
CAWAPGQGYGYTF TGTGCCTGGGCCCCGGGACAGGGATATGGCTACACCTTC . TRBJ1-2 TRBV30 TRBD1
CASSVSGPGNTIYF TGTGCCAGCAGCGTATCAGGGCCTGGAAACACCATATATTTT . TRBJ1-3 TRBV9 .
CASRSQGSEQYF TGTGCCAGCAGGTCACAGGGATCCGAGCAGTACTTC . TRBJ2-7 TRBV6-6 .
CASSQDHRGDEQFF TGTGCCAGCAGCCAAGACCACAGGGGGGATGAGCAGTTCTTC . TRBJ2-1 TRBV3-1/TRBV3-2 TRBD1
CASTFAAVSYEQYF TGCGCCAGCACCTTTGCGGCGGTCTCCTACGAGCAGTACTTC once TRBJ2-7 TRBV23-1 .
CSVVPGWTDTQYF TGCAGCGTTGTCCCGGGGTGGACAGATACGCAGTATTTT . TRBJ2-3 TRBV29-1 .
CASSLLGRGGSTDTQYF TGCGCCAGCAGCTTGCTAGGGCGGGGGGGTAGCACAGATACGCAGTATTTT . TRBJ2-3 TRBV5-1 TRBD2
CAIRDRDRQFIGYTF TGTGCCATCAGGGACCGGGACAGGCAATTTATTGGCTACACCTTC . TRBJ1-2 TRBV10-3 TRBD1
CAREAWSGEYQETQYF TGTGCCAGAGAGGCTTGGAGCGGGGAGTACCAAGAGACCCAGTACTTC . TRBJ2-5 TRBV6-4 TRBD2
CASSEVETMGAFF TGTGCCAGCAGTGAAGTGGAGACTATGGGAGCTTTCTTT . TRBJ1-1 TRBV2 .
CASSAWTGGWNSPLHF TGTGCCAGCAGTGCATGGACAGGGGGGTGGAATTCACCCCTCCACTTT once TRBJ1-6 TRBV6-1 TRBD1
CASSLIGVRETQYF TGTGCCAGCAGCCTTATCGGGGTTCGAGAGACCCAGTACTTC . TRBJ2-5 TRBV2 .
CASSATGDTYNEQFF TGTGCCAGCAGCGCAACAGGGGATACCTACAATGAGCAGTTCTTC . TRBJ2-1 TRBV9 TRBD1
CASSSGLAGGFSYEQYF TGTGCCAGCAGCTCGGGACTAGCGGGGGGTTTCTCCTACGAGCAGTACTTC once TRBJ2-7 TRBV5-5 TRBD2
CASSPGISNSPLHF TGCGCCAGCAGCCCCGGGATCTCCAATTCACCCCTCCACTTT . TRBJ1-6 TRBV10-2 .
CASSPYRERSGNQPQHF TGTGCCAGCAGTCCCTACAGGGAGAGGTCCGGCAATCAGCCCCAGCATTTT . TRBJ1-5 TRBV28 .
CASSPRGGSSYNEQFF TGTGCCAGCAGCCCAAGGGGCGGTAGCTCCTACAATGAGCAGTTCTTC . TRBJ2-1 TRBV7-2 .